The entry below gives a single T cell receptor (beta chain) sequence along with its context. What it recognizes is unknown. Sequenced by immunoSEQ multiplex PCR; TCRdb stores in-frame clones only, minus some. The sample shows some 220,000 clones, about 89% of them seen only once. This specimen belongs to a study of cytomegalovirus exposure and HLA in healthy donors. Findings and caveats of the study: One later analysis, an examination of the 120 validation repertoires, found that first-cohort TCR clusters tended to co-occur in them. The study put 150 or so TCR beta chains on its list as cytomegalovirus-associated.

The study drew the donors from its roughly 120-subject validation cohort, separate from the approximately 700-subject first cohort. Per germline, CDR1 MDHEN and CDR2 SYDVKM. CDR3 length: 14 residues. Trimming removed 5 bases from V and 4 bases from J; junction bases left unmatched: 7. The sample was PBMCs. This rearrangement joins TRBV28 to TRBJ1-2; 7 bases agree with TRBD1. This receptor was identified in a woman in her late teens or twenties in good health and CMV-seronegative. The CDR3 is CASSPTGNGYGYTF. The DNA for the CDR3 is TGTGCCAGCAGTCCGACAGGGAACGGCTATGGCTACACCTTC.